The rows below give T cell receptor beta chains drawn from one sample of a study of beta chain features in type 1 diabetes. Method: immunoSEQ multiplex PCR; TCRdb's copy keeps in-frame clones and lacks some. The sample carries under 400,000 clones, about 14% recorded once. The sample comprised central memory CD4+ T cells from blood. All receptors come from a man younger than 45 in good health. CDR3s include the opening cysteine and the closing phenylalanine or tryptophan. Fields, in order: D gene, J gene, V gene, clone size, CDR3 DNA, CDR3 protein. A D gene is named only where the DNA matches it firmly. Not every row has a clone size; where given, it reads once, few, many or a size class.

d_call: TRBD1
j_call: TRBJ2-2
v_call: TRBV7-2
clone_size: NA
cdr3_nt: TGTGCCAGCAGCTCGACAACAGGGGGTTGGACCGGGGAGCTGTTTTTT
cdr3_aa: CASSSTTGGWTGELFF

d_call: NA
j_call: TRBJ2-7
v_call: TRBV6-5
clone_size: NA
cdr3_nt: TGTGCCAGCAGTTACCTCCAGGGTCCCTACGAGCAGTACTTC
cdr3_aa: CASSYLQGPYEQYF

d_call: NA
j_call: TRBJ1-5
v_call: TRBV4-3
clone_size: NA
cdr3_nt: TGCGCCAGCAGCCAAGATAGCGGGGGGCGCGGCAATCAGCCCCAGCATTTT
cdr3_aa: CASSQDSGGRGNQPQHF

d_call: NA
j_call: TRBJ2-1
v_call: TRBV7-9
clone_size: NA
cdr3_nt: TGTGCCAGCAGCTTCCGACCGGTTCGCGATGAGCAGTTCTTC
cdr3_aa: CASSFRPVRDEQFF

d_call: TRBD1
j_call: TRBJ1-2
v_call: TRBV9
clone_size: few
cdr3_nt: TGTGCCAGCAGCGTAGAAATAGGGACAGCGAAGGGCTACACCTTC
cdr3_aa: CASSVEIGTAKGYTF

d_call: NA
j_call: TRBJ1-5
v_call: TRBV10-1
clone_size: few
cdr3_nt: TGCGCCAGCAGTGAGTCGGCGGATCAGCCCCAGCATTTT
cdr3_aa: CASSESADQPQHF

d_call: NA
j_call: TRBJ2-5
v_call: TRBV28
clone_size: few
cdr3_nt: TGTGCCAGCAAAGCGACAGGCCCTCAAGAGACCCAGTACTTC
cdr3_aa: CASKATGPQETQYF

d_call: NA
j_call: TRBJ1-5
v_call: TRBV6-5
clone_size: NA
cdr3_nt: TGTGCCAGCCGTAATGGGGTTCAGCCCCAGCATTTT
cdr3_aa: CASRNGVQPQHF

d_call: NA
j_call: TRBJ2-5
v_call: TRBV6-5
clone_size: NA
cdr3_nt: TGTGCCAGCAGTTACTCGGCTAGCGCGAGAGAGACCCAGTACTTC
cdr3_aa: CASSYSASARETQYF

d_call: NA
j_call: TRBJ1-6
v_call: TRBV7-9
clone_size: few
cdr3_nt: TGTGCCAGCAGCTCTTATTCATGGACAGACAATAATTCACCCCTCCACTTT
cdr3_aa: CASSSYSWTDNNSPLHF

d_call: TRBD2
j_call: TRBJ2-1
v_call: TRBV19
clone_size: few
cdr3_nt: TGTGCCAGTAGTATCGACCTACCTACTAGCGGGCTGTACTACAATGAGCAGTTCTTC
cdr3_aa: CASSIDLPTSGLYYNEQFF

d_call: NA
j_call: TRBJ2-3
v_call: TRBV5-8
clone_size: few
cdr3_nt: TGTGCCAGCAGCCCCGGGGGAACCACAGATACGCAGTATTTT
cdr3_aa: CASSPGGTTDTQYF

d_call: NA
j_call: TRBJ2-4
v_call: TRBV23-1
clone_size: NA
cdr3_nt: TGCGCCAGCACCCCCGGCAGAACTTTAGCCAAAAACATTCAGTACTTC
cdr3_aa: CASTPGRTLAKNIQYF

d_call: NA
j_call: TRBJ1-5
v_call: TRBV7-2
clone_size: NA
cdr3_nt: TGTGCCAGCAGCTTAGCACAGGGCAGGAGGCAGCCCCAGCATTTT
cdr3_aa: CASSLAQGRRQPQHF

d_call: TRBD1
j_call: TRBJ2-7
v_call: TRBV5-1
clone_size: NA
cdr3_nt: TGCGCCAGCAGCTTGGACGGGACAGACTATGGTGCCTACGAGCAGTACTTC
cdr3_aa: CASSLDGTDYGAYEQYF

d_call: NA
j_call: TRBJ2-7
v_call: TRBV11-2
clone_size: few
cdr3_nt: TGTGCCAGCAGCTTAGAATTTGGCTCTCCCTACGAGCAGTACTTC
cdr3_aa: CASSLEFGSPYEQYF

d_call: NA
j_call: TRBJ2-2
v_call: TRBV18
clone_size: many
cdr3_nt: TGTGCCAGCTCGCGAAGCCAGCAGTCCGGGGAGCTGTTTTTT
cdr3_aa: CASSRSQQSGELFF

d_call: TRBD2
j_call: TRBJ2-2
v_call: TRBV7-9
clone_size: NA
cdr3_nt: TGTGCCAGCAGGTGGGGACTAGCGGGAACCAACACCGGGGAGCTGTTTTTT
cdr3_aa: CASRWGLAGTNTGELFF

d_call: TRBD2
j_call: TRBJ2-2
v_call: TRBV29-1
clone_size: many
cdr3_nt: TGCAGCGGGACTAGCGGGAGCTTCGGGGAGCTGTTTTTT
cdr3_aa: CSGTSGSFGELFF

d_call: NA
j_call: TRBJ2-7
v_call: TRBV6-5
clone_size: NA
cdr3_nt: TGTGCCAGCCTCAGCCGGGGCACCTCCTACGAGCAGTACTTC
cdr3_aa: CASLSRGTSYEQYF

d_call: NA
j_call: TRBJ2-3
v_call: TRBV27
clone_size: many
cdr3_nt: TGTGCCAGCAGAAGCTCCGGGACAACTAGCACAGATACGCAGTATTTT
cdr3_aa: CASRSSGTTSTDTQYF

d_call: NA
j_call: TRBJ2-2
v_call: TRBV6-6
clone_size: many
cdr3_nt: TGTGCCACAAAGGGGGGATTTACCGGGGAGCTGTTTTTT
cdr3_aa: CATKGGFTGELFF

d_call: NA
j_call: TRBJ2-1
v_call: TRBV11-3
clone_size: NA
cdr3_nt: TGTGCCAGCAGCGTCTCGGGAAATGGGGTTGAGCAGTTCTTC
cdr3_aa: CASSVSGNGVEQFF

d_call: TRBD2
j_call: TRBJ2-1
v_call: TRBV7-3
clone_size: few
cdr3_nt: TGTGCCAGCAGCCAAGCCGGGACTAGTCTGTATGAGCAGTTCTTC
cdr3_aa: CASSQAGTSLYEQFF

d_call: NA
j_call: TRBJ1-2
v_call: TRBV14
clone_size: few
cdr3_nt: TGTGCCAGCAGCCAAGGCTGGGGGTATAACTATGGCTACACCTTC
cdr3_aa: CASSQGWGYNYGYTF

d_call: TRBD2
j_call: TRBJ2-1
v_call: TRBV27
clone_size: NA
cdr3_nt: TGTGCCAGCGGAATTACTAGCGAATCCTACAATGAGCAGTTCTTC
cdr3_aa: CASGITSESYNEQFF

d_call: TRBD2
j_call: TRBJ2-1
v_call: TRBV5-1
clone_size: NA
cdr3_nt: TGCGCCAGCAGCCCCACTAGCGGGAGTCCGATAAGGACGGTCAATGAGCAGTTCTTC
cdr3_aa: CASSPTSGSPIRTVNEQFF

d_call: NA
j_call: TRBJ1-2
v_call: TRBV14
clone_size: few
cdr3_nt: TGTGCCAGCAGCCAAGACCGGAACTATGGCTACACCTTC
cdr3_aa: CASSQDRNYGYTF

d_call: NA
j_call: TRBJ1-1
v_call: TRBV7-8
clone_size: few
cdr3_nt: TGTGCCAGCAGCCCAGGTGGGCGAACTGAAGCTTTCTTT
cdr3_aa: CASSPGGRTEAFF

d_call: NA
j_call: TRBJ2-1
v_call: TRBV4-3
clone_size: many
cdr3_nt: TGCGCCAGCAGCCAGGCCCAATGGAATGAGCAGTTCTTC
cdr3_aa: CASSQAQWNEQFF

d_call: TRBD2
j_call: TRBJ2-1
v_call: TRBV4-3
clone_size: NA
cdr3_nt: TGCGCCAGCAGTCGAAAGGGACTAGCGGGAGGAGAGGAGCAGTTCTTC
cdr3_aa: CASSRKGLAGGEEQFF

d_call: NA
j_call: TRBJ2-1
v_call: TRBV5-6
clone_size: NA
cdr3_nt: TGTGCCAGCAGCTCGGGAGTAGTTGAGGAGCAGTTCTTC
cdr3_aa: CASSSGVVEEQFF

d_call: NA
j_call: TRBJ1-1
v_call: TRBV5-1
clone_size: many
cdr3_nt: TGCGCCAGCAGGATGGGAGACACTGAAGCTTTCTTT
cdr3_aa: CASRMGDTEAFF

d_call: TRBD1
j_call: TRBJ2-3
v_call: TRBV5-4
clone_size: many
cdr3_nt: TGTGCCCTGGGACAGGAATTCAATACGCAGTATTTT
cdr3_aa: CALGQEFNTQYF

d_call: TRBD2
j_call: TRBJ2-5
v_call: TRBV7-2
clone_size: few
cdr3_nt: TGTGCCAGCAGCTTCGATGGACTAGCGGGGGGGCGGCAAGAGACCCAGTACTTC
cdr3_aa: CASSFDGLAGGRQETQYF

d_call: NA
j_call: TRBJ2-5
v_call: TRBV19
clone_size: NA
cdr3_nt: TGTGCCAGTAGTCCGGACCGGTCGGGACAGCGGGAAGAGACCCAGTACTTC
cdr3_aa: CASSPDRSGQREETQYF

d_call: NA
j_call: TRBJ2-7
v_call: TRBV20-1
clone_size: few
cdr3_nt: TGCAGTGCCTGGAGCTCCTACGAGCAGTACTTC
cdr3_aa: CSAWSSYEQYF

d_call: NA
j_call: TRBJ2-7
v_call: TRBV18
clone_size: many
cdr3_nt: TGTGCCAGCTCAAGGGACTCATCCTACGAGCAGTACTTC
cdr3_aa: CASSRDSSYEQYF

d_call: TRBD1
j_call: TRBJ1-6
v_call: TRBV5-6
clone_size: NA
cdr3_nt: TGTGCCAGCAGCTTAGACAGGGGAAATTCACCCCTCCACTTT
cdr3_aa: CASSLDRGNSPLHF

d_call: NA
j_call: TRBJ2-2
v_call: TRBV11-1
clone_size: NA
cdr3_nt: TGTGCCAGCAGCTTAGAGGTCCGGGGACATCAACTCACCGGGGAGCTGTTTTTT
cdr3_aa: CASSLEVRGHQLTGELFF

d_call: TRBD1
j_call: TRBJ1-1
v_call: TRBV11-1
clone_size: few
cdr3_nt: TGTGCCAGCAGCGTCTCCGGGACAGACTCCACTGAAGCTTTCTTT
cdr3_aa: CASSVSGTDSTEAFF

d_call: TRBD1
j_call: TRBJ2-3
v_call: TRBV6-5
clone_size: NA
cdr3_nt: TGTGCCAGCAGTTCAACCGGACAGGGAACAGATACGCAGTATTTT
cdr3_aa: CASSSTGQGTDTQYF

d_call: NA
j_call: TRBJ2-7
v_call: TRBV18
clone_size: many
cdr3_nt: TGTGCCAGCTCTCCGGCCGGAGGGGGGGACGAGCAGTACTTC
cdr3_aa: CASSPAGGGDEQYF

d_call: NA
j_call: TRBJ2-6
v_call: TRBV6-1
clone_size: few
cdr3_nt: TGTGCCAGCAGCCCGCTGGTCGGTGGGGCCAACGTCCTGACTTTC
cdr3_aa: CASSPLVGGANVLTF

d_call: NA
j_call: TRBJ2-1
v_call: TRBV15
clone_size: few
cdr3_nt: TGTGCCACCAGCACCCCGAGGGTAGCGGCCTCCTACAATGAGCAGTTCTTC
cdr3_aa: CATSTPRVAASYNEQFF

d_call: NA
j_call: TRBJ1-1
v_call: TRBV2
clone_size: NA
cdr3_nt: TGTGCCAGCAGTGGAAACAGGGTAGGGACTGAAGCTTTCTTT
cdr3_aa: CASSGNRVGTEAFF

d_call: TRBD1
j_call: TRBJ2-1
v_call: TRBV5-1
clone_size: NA
cdr3_nt: TGCGCCAGCAGCTCGATTTCTGGACAGGGCTACAATGAGCAGTTCTTC
cdr3_aa: CASSSISGQGYNEQFF

d_call: TRBD1
j_call: TRBJ1-5
v_call: TRBV29-1
clone_size: NA
cdr3_nt: TGCAGCGTGACCAGGGACAGGGGTCAGCCCCAGCATTTT
cdr3_aa: CSVTRDRGQPQHF

d_call: NA
j_call: TRBJ2-1
v_call: TRBV2
clone_size: few
cdr3_nt: TGTGCCAGCAGGGGGCGTCGTACCTACAATGAGCAGTTCTTC
cdr3_aa: CASRGRRTYNEQFF

d_call: NA
j_call: TRBJ2-3
v_call: TRBV6-5
clone_size: NA
cdr3_nt: TGTGCCAGCAGGGAAATGACAGGTTTGACAGATACGCAGTATTTT
cdr3_aa: CASREMTGLTDTQYF

d_call: NA
j_call: TRBJ2-3
v_call: TRBV4-2
clone_size: few
cdr3_nt: TGTGCCAGCAGCCAAGGGCGGGGGCGCACAGATACGCAGTATTTT
cdr3_aa: CASSQGRGRTDTQYF